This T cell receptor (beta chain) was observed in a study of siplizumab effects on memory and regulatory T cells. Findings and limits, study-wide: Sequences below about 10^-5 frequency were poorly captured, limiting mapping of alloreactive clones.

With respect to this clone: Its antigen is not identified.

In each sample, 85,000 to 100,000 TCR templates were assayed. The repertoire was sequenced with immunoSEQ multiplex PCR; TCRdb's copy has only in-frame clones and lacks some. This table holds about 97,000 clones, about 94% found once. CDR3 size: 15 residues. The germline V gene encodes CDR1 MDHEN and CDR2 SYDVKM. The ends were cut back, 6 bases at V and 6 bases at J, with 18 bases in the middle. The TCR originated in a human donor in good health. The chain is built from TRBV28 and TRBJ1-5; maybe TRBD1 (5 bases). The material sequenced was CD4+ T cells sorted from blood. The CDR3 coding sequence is TGTGCCAGCAGCCTAGGGGTAGGGTCCGGTCAGCCCCAGCATTTT. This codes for CASSLGVGSGQPQHF.